Listed below are T cell receptor beta chains from one sample, sequenced in a study of T cell responses to AZD1222 COVID-19 vaccine. Sequencing was performed with immunoSEQ multiplex PCR; in TCRdb, only in-frame clones are kept and a portion is missing. The sample carries some 180,000 clones, around 90% recorded once. This specimen was peripheral blood, taken 28 days after the second AZD1222 dose. Receptors were obtained from an adult who received the AZD1222 COVID-19 vaccine. The CDR3 runs from the conserved cysteine through the conserved F or W. Each record gives: V gene, D gene, CDR3 protein. D genes are given only for firm matches.

V: TRBV20-1
D: -
CDR3: CSARDKQPQHF

V: TRBV6-5
D: TRBD2
CDR3: CASSSGTRFSYEQYF

V: TRBV28
D: TRBD1
CDR3: CASTRQGKTQYF

V: TRBV13
D: -
CDR3: CASRRVVGLNEQFF

V: TRBV6-6
D: TRBD1
CDR3: CATLRGQANTEAFF

V: TRBV12-3/TRBV12-4
D: -
CDR3: CASTLWGETQYF

V: TRBV5-1
D: TRBD1
CDR3: CASSFSDRGTEAFF

V: TRBV3-1/TRBV3-2
D: -
CDR3: CASSLPDSSYGYTF

V: TRBV27
D: -
CDR3: CASSPQGRRTEAFF

V: TRBV7-3
D: -
CDR3: CASSLSAMNTEAFF

V: TRBV7-9
D: -
CDR3: CASSLGADQPQHF

V: TRBV7-2
D: -
CDR3: CASSLDPGLQPQHF

V: TRBV28
D: TRBD2
CDR3: CASSLGGRGTDTQYF

V: TRBV19
D: TRBD2
CDR3: CASSMGLAGDQETQYF

V: TRBV4-2
D: -
CDR3: CASSQGGASGNTIYF

V: TRBV5-6
D: -
CDR3: CASHLYQETQYF

V: TRBV18
D: -
CDR3: CASSPTQNTEAFF

V: TRBV15
D: TRBD2
CDR3: CATSGGLAGGNEQFF

V: TRBV30
D: -
CDR3: CAWSSGASYEQYF

V: TRBV25-1
D: TRBD1
CDR3: CASVPSTGEGGYTF

V: TRBV19
D: TRBD1
CDR3: CASSILGQEVFYGYTF

V: TRBV7-9
D: -
CDR3: CASSLPDSPLHF

V: TRBV7-3
D: TRBD2
CDR3: CASSLAAGGGETQYF

V: TRBV7-2
D: -
CDR3: CASGRGLGNQPQHF

V: TRBV3-1/TRBV3-2
D: -
CDR3: CASSQGGRGNYGYTF

V: TRBV2
D: TRBD1
CDR3: CASKGTGWGTQYF

V: TRBV18
D: TRBD2
CDR3: CASSPGEGNEQFF

V: TRBV7-3
D: -
CDR3: CASSQGQGKNNSPLHF

V: TRBV5-8
D: TRBD1
CDR3: CASSLYDRVDSNQPQHF

V: TRBV15
D: TRBD1
CDR3: CATSRDSGQGGIEAFF

V: TRBV25-1
D: -
CDR3: CASSESRQSTDTQYF

V: TRBV9
D: -
CDR3: CASSVGSGQGLSGNTIYF

V: TRBV5-1
D: -
CDR3: CASSLGVGANSPLHF

V: TRBV3-1/TRBV3-2
D: TRBD1
CDR3: CASSAGTGFYEQYF

V: TRBV19
D: -
CDR3: CASLESYLQGGNAEAFF

V: TRBV7-2
D: TRBD1
CDR3: CASSFRGLRTEAFF

V: TRBV6-5
D: -
CDR3: CASTETESSYNEQFF

V: TRBV18
D: TRBD1
CDR3: CASSPRTGSYEQYF

V: TRBV5-8
D: TRBD2
CDR3: CASSWASGGTDTQYF

V: TRBV30
D: -
CDR3: CAWSVPGTPLLRGQYF

V: TRBV10-2
D: -
CDR3: CASSESTPQNGYTF

V: TRBV10-1
D: -
CDR3: CASSRGAGEPQHF

V: TRBV28
D: TRBD2
CDR3: CASTTSGLAYNEQFF

V: TRBV4-3
D: -
CDR3: CASSQAFWGSYGYTF

V: TRBV10-3
D: -
CDR3: CAISYSQLMNTEAFF

V: TRBV4-1
D: -
CDR3: CASSQNRESNQPQHF

V: TRBV4-1
D: TRBD1
CDR3: CASSLRDRGTTEAFF

V: TRBV25-1
D: TRBD2
CDR3: CASIAGGRYEQYF

V: TRBV6-1
D: -
CDR3: CASSDPGRGEKLFF

V: TRBV7-6
D: TRBD1
CDR3: CASSLAAGTGSTDTQYF

V: TRBV4-1
D: -
CDR3: CASSQDRGIREAFF

V: TRBV5-1
D: TRBD1
CDR3: CASSAPGQGAIVSYEQYF

V: TRBV5-6
D: TRBD1
CDR3: CASSLRTDRKTYGYTF

V: TRBV5-6
D: -
CDR3: CASSLYGSYYNSPLHF